The sample holds many counts of the clone carrying this TCR beta chain. The entry originates in a study of early T cells in non-severe SARS-CoV-2 infection. Individual cDNA molecules received unique molecular identifiers during library preparation. TCRdb used MiXCR to reprocess the 5' RACE reads, holding one entry per CDR3 protein. This table holds 70,000 or so distinct CDR3 sequences, around 13% found once. V lost 3 bases and J lost 6; bases outside the gene matches: 3. CDR3 length: 12 residues. CDR1 and CDR2 from the germline V gene are DFQATT and SNEGSKA (reference sequence). This sequence originates from an adult who was a healthcare worker with PCR-confirmed SARS-CoV-2 infection or an uninfected control (not recorded which). Sequencing used whole blood. J is TRBJ2-3 and V is TRBV20-1, with 7 positions matching TRBD2. The CDR3 reads CSASGRFDTQYF. For the CDR3, the DNA is TGCAGTGCTAGCGGGAGGTTCGATACGCAGTATTTT.